The T cell receptor (beta chain) under discussion was sequenced for a study of T-cell reconstitution after alpha-beta-depleted transplantation in children (dated by TCRdb to the mid-2010s). Concerning the study at large: The study quantitatively tracked T-cell immune reconstitution after TCRalphabeta/CD19-depleted allogeneic hematopoietic cell transplantation in children using TCR repertoire profiling.

From the cysteine through the phenylalanine, the CDR3 covers 13 amino acids. Only the CDR3 portion is preserved as DNA: 39 bases, with reading frame beginning at the first base. V and J lose 1 base and 6 bases, and a span of 7 bases separates them. The germline V gene encodes CDR1 SEHNR and CDR2 FQNEAQ (reference sequence). Libraries were made using PCR. This sample was sequenced with an Illumina HiSeq 2500. To normalize quantification of the TCRbeta repertoire, the TCR libraries were built with molecular barcoding that relied on unique molecular identifiers. Using fastp at Q25 and MiXCR, TCRdb reprocessed the public reads and kept productive beta chains. Rows merge per CDR3 protein into single entries with the most common DNA and genes. This sample holds about 360,000 distinct CDR3 sequences; 10% to 15% were observed only once. About 4% of the sample comes from the top ten. This clonotype occurred a few times. No antigen is known for it. No quality values exist for individual bases; no much larger clone is one base distant.

This receptor was identified in a human donor who donated a stem cell graft to a child with Fanconi anemia. Recombination joined TRBV7-9 with TRBJ2-1, with the identity of the D gene unclear. This specimen was PBMCs, taken from the stem cell graft. At the DNA level, the sequence is TGTGCCAGCAGCTTAGAACAGTTCAATGAGCAGTTCTTC. This gives the protein CASSLEQFNEQFF.